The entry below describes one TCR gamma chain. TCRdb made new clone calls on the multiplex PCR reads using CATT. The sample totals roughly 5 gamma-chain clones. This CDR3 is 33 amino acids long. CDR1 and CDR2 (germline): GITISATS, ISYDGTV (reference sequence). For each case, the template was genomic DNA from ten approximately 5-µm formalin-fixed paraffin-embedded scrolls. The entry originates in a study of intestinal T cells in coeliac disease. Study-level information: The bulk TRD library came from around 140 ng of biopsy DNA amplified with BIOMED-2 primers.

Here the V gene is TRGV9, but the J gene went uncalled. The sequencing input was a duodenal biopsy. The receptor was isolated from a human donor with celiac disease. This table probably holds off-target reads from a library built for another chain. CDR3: CACDQRADRCEFLRERITPEGTMKHISIKTLFF. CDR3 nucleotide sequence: TGTGCCTGTGACCAGAGGGCAGATAGGTGTGAGTTCCTTCGCGAGCGTATCACTCCCGAAGGCACAATGAAACACATCAGTATAAAAACCCTCTTCTTC.